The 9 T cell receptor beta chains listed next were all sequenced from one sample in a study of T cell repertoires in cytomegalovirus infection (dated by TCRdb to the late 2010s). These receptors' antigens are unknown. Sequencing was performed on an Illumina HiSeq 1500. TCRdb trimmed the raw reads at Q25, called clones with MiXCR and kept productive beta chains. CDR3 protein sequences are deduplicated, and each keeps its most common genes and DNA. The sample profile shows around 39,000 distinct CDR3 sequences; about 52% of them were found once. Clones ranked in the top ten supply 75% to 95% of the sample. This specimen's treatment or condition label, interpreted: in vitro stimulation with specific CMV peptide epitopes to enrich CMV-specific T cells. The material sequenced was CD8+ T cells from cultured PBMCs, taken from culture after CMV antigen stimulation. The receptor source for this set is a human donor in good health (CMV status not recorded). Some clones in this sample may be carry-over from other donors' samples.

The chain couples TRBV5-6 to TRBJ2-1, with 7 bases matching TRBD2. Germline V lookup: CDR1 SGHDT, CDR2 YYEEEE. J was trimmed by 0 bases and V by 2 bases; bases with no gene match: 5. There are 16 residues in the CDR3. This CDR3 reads CASSFPRGSSYNEQFF. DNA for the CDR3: TGTGCCAGCAGCTTTCCCCGCGGGAGCTCCTACAATGAGCAGTTCTTC.

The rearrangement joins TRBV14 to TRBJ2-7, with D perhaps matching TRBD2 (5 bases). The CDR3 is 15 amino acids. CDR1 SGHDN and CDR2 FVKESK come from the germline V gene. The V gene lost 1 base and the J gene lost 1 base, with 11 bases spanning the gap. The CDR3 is CASSQGTRLSYEQYF. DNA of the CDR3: TGTGCCAGCAGCCAAGGGACTCGACTATCCTACGAGCAGTACTTC.

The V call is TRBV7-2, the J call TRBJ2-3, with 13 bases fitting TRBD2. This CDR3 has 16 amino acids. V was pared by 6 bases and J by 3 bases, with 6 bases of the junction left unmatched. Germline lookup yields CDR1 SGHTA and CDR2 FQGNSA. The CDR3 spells CASSQRLAGGTDTQYF. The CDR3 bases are TGTGCCAGCAGTCAACGACTAGCGGGAGGTACAGATACGCAGTATTTT.

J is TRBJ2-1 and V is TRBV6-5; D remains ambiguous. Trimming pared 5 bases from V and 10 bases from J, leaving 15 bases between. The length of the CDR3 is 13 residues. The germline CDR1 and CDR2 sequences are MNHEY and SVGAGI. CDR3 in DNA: TGTGCCAGCAGTCCCCATGCTGGGCGGGAGCAGTTCTTC. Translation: CASSPHAGREQFF.

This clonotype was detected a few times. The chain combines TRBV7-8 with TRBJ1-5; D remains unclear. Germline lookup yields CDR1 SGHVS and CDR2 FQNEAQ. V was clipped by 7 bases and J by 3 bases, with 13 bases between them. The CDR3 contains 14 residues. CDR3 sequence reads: CASTDYPPNQPQHF. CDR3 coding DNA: TGTGCCAGCACCGATTACCCCCCCAATCAGCCCCAGCATTTT.

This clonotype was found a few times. Written as DNA, the CDR3 is TGTGCCAGTAGTACCGGGCTAGGTGGGACCCAGTACTTC. The encoded protein is CASSTGLGGTQYF. V is TRBV19 and J is TRBJ2-5, with D uncertain. The CDR3 extends over 13 amino acids. V was shortened by 4 bases and J by 7 bases, with 13 bases between the two germline ends. Germline V gene data show CDR1 as LNHDA and CDR2 as SQIVND (reference sequence).

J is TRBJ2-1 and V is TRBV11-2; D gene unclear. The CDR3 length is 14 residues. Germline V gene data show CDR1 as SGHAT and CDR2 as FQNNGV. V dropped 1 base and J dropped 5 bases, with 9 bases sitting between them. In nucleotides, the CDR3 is TGTGCCAGCAGCTTAGTTGGGATCGACAATGAGCAGTTCTTC. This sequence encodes CASSLVGIDNEQFF. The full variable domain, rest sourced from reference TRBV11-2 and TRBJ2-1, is EAGVAQSPRYKIIEKRQSVAFWCNPISGHATLYWYQQILGQGPKLLIQFQNNGVVDDSQLPKDRFSAERLKGVDSTLKIQPAKLEDSAVYLCASSLVGIDNEQFFGPGTRLTVL.

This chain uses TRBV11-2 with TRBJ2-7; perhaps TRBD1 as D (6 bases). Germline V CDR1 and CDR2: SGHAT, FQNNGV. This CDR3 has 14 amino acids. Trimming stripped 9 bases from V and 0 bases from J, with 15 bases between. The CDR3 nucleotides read TGTGCCAGTACGATTCAGGGGAACTCCTACGAGCAGTACTTC. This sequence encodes CASTIQGNSYEQYF.

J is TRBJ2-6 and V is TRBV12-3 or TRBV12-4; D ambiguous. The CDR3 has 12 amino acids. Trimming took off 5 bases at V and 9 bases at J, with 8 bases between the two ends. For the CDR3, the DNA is TGTGCCAGCAGTCCTCCCCACAACGTCCTGACTTTC. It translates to CASSPPHNVLTF.